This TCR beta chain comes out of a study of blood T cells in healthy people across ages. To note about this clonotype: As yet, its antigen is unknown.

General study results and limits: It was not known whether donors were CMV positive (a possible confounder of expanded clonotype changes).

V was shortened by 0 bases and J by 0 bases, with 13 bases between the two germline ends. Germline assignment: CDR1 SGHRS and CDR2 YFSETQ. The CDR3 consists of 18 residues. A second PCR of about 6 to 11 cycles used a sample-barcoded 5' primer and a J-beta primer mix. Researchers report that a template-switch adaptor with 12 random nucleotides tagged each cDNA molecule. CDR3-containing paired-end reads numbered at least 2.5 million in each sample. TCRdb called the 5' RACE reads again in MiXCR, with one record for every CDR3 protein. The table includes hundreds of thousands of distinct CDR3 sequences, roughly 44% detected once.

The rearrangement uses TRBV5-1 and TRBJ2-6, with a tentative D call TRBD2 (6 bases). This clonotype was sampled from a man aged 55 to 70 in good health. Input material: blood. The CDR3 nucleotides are TGCGCCAGCAGCTTGGACGGGAGTGCCTACTCTGGGGCCAACGTCCTGACTTTC. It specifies CASSLDGSAYSGANVLTF.